This TCR beta chain was sequenced in a study of cytomegalovirus exposure and HLA in healthy donors. This clone was found a few times. Assay: immunoSEQ multiplex PCR; the TCRdb copy retains only in-frame clones and omits some. The table has 150,000 or so clones, around nine tenths seen once. The CDR3 covers 12 residues. With V trimmed by 5 bases and J by 6 bases, 0 bases remained unmatched. Germline CDR1 SGHAT, CDR2 FQNNGV. The chain couples TRBV11-2 to TRBJ1-5; 8 nucleotides align to TRBD1. Sequencing was carried out using PBMCs. The sequence derives from a young woman in good health and CMV-seronegative. In nucleotides, the CDR3 is TGTGCCAGCAGCGACAGGGGTCAGCCCCAGCATTTT. Translation: CASSDRGQPQHF.